This TCR beta chain was identified in a study of early T cells in non-severe SARS-CoV-2 infection. Background on the study: Unpaired chains resulted from sequencing bulk RNA of unsorted whole blood. Points from the study as a whole: VDJdb matching favored anti-spike CD8 responses, missing private and CD4 specificities.

This clonotype has ten or more counts. What it binds is unknown. MiXCR, applied by TCRdb to the 5' RACE reads, yields one record per CDR3 protein. The table records tens of thousands of distinct CDR3 sequences, around 12% of them present only once. Germline-derived CDR1 and CDR2 are SQVTM and ANQGSEA. The length of the CDR3 is 12 residues. V was shortened by 3 bases and J by 5 bases, with 10 bases between the two germline ends. Sequenced input: whole blood. This chain links TRBV29-1 with TRBJ2-5, with D perhaps given as TRBD1 or TRBD2 (5 bases each). This sequence was found in an adult who was a healthcare worker with PCR-confirmed SARS-CoV-2 infection or an uninfected control (not recorded which). CDR3 nucleotides: TGCAGCGTTGACGAGGGGAACGAGACCCAGTACTTC. This codes for CSVDEGNETQYF. Full variable domain (missing parts from reference TRBV29-1 and TRBJ2-5): SAVISQKPSRDICQRGTSLTIQCQVDSQVTMMFWYRQQPGQSLTLIATANQGSEATYESGFVIDKFPISRPNLTFSTLTVSNMSPEDSSIYLCSVDEGNETQYFGPGTRLLVL.